The 24 T cell receptor beta chains below come from one sample, sequenced in a study of CD8+ T cells in alopecia areata. Following extraction, RNA underwent reverse transcription to cDNA, which served as the sequencing template. The table came from immunoSEQ multiplex PCR; TCRdb's copy has only in-frame clones and leaves some out. The data contain more than 150,000 clones, just under 60% of them singletons. The source material was CD4+ T cells sorted from blood, sampled at week 0. The receptors were sampled from a human donor with alopecia areata.

The chain recombines TRBV5-6 with TRBJ2-4; no definite D call. The germline V gene has CDR1 SGHDT and CDR2 YYEEEE. V was trimmed by 2 bases and J by 0 bases, leaving 9 bases between them. CDR3 length: 15 residues. The CDR3, as DNA: TGTGCCAGCAGCTTTCCGGCCTTAGCCAAAAACATTCAGTACTTC. Encoded protein: CASSFPALAKNIQYF.

CDR3 nucleotide sequence: TGTGCCAGCAGTCAGAAATCTGGCTACACCTTC. This sequence encodes CASSQKSGYTF. The chain is built from TRBV2 and TRBJ1-2; D is unresolved. Germline CDR1 SNHLY, CDR2 FYNNEI. There are 11 residues in the CDR3. The V gene lost 5 bases and the J gene lost 7 bases, with 8 bases spanning the gap.

This clone was found a few times. The rearrangement links TRBV21-1 to TRBJ1-2. TRBV21-1 represents a pseudogene. This CDR3 spans 11 amino acids. CDR3: CATPSGDGYTF. In DNA form, the CDR3 reads TGTGCCACCCCTTCGGGAGATGGCTACACCTTC.

The chain carries TRBV5-1 and TRBJ1-4; D gene ambiguous. This CDR3 has 13 amino acids. Trimming removed 0 bases at V and 11 bases at J, with 11 bases between. From germline, CDR1 is SGHRS and CDR2 YFSETQ. DNA of the CDR3: TGCGCCAGCAGCTTGGATCAGCAGAGGAAACTGTTTTTT. This gives the protein CASSLDQQRKLFF.

J is TRBJ1-6 and V is TRBV9; no reliable D call. The CDR3 runs 14 residues. The V and J ends lost 4 bases and 7 bases respectively, with 12 bases between them. Germline loops: CDR1 SGDLS, CDR2 YYNGEE. The CDR3 loop is CASSKMTENSPLHF. For the CDR3, the DNA is TGTGCCAGCAGCAAAATGACGGAGAATTCACCCCTCCACTTT. The variable domain in full, completed from reference TRBV9 and TRBJ1-6, reads DSGVTQTPKHLITATGQRVTLRCSPRSGDLSVYWYQQSLDQGLQFLIQYYNGEERAKGNILERFSAQQFPDLHSELNLSSLELGDSALYFCASSKMTENSPLHFGNGTRLTVT.

The CDR3 spells CASRPGPSYGYTF. The CDR3 DNA sequence: TGTGCCAGCAGACCCGGACCCAGCTATGGCTACACCTTC. The chain is built from TRBV28 and TRBJ1-2; D gene ambiguous. This CDR3 comprises 13 residues. The V gene's germline CDR1 is MDHEN and CDR2 SYDVKM. Trimming took 6 bases from V and 4 from J, leaving 12 bases between them.

This clone was found a few times. The chain carries TRBV29-1 and TRBJ2-7; TRBD1 might be the D (6 bases). Looked up from germline, CDR1 is SQVTM and CDR2 is ANQGSEA. Trimming removed 4 bases from V and 2 bases from J, with 12 bases in between. CDR3 length: 13 residues. This CDR3 reads CSVVWGRTYEQYF. The CDR3 bases are TGCAGCGTTGTGTGGGGGCGAACCTACGAGCAGTACTTC.

The chain links TRBV23-1 to TRBJ1-5, with D tentatively TRBD1 (5 bases). TRBV23-1 is an ORF, and what it does is uncertain. CDR3 length equals 17 residues. The V gene lost 0 bases and the J gene lost 1 base, with 13 bases spanning the gap. The CDR3 reads CASSQSCGGESNQPQHF. In nucleotides, the CDR3 is TGCGCCAGCAGTCAATCGTGTGGGGGTGAGAGCAATCAGCCCCAGCATTTT.

The V call is TRBV5-1, the J call TRBJ2-1; tentatively, D is TRBD2 (6 bases). Deletions cut 0 bases from V and 6 bases from J, with 13 bases between. Germline CDR1 SGHRS, CDR2 YFSETQ. The CDR3 consists of 15 residues. The CDR3 reads CASSLVPASVNEQFF. Written as DNA, the CDR3 is TGCGCCAGCAGCTTGGTTCCGGCTAGCGTCAATGAGCAGTTCTTC.

This clone was observed a handful of times. The V call is TRBV19, the J call TRBJ1-1; maybe TRBD1 (6 bases). The V end lost 4 bases, the J end lost 4 bases, and 10 bases lay between the germline ends. The CDR3 is 13 amino acids. The germline gives CDR1 LNHDA, CDR2 SQIVND (reference sequence). CDR3 sequence reads: CASSTGVATEAFF. The CDR3 coding sequence is TGTGCCAGTAGTACAGGGGTAGCCACTGAAGCTTTCTTT.

Worth noting for this clone: The same CDR3 can be traced to other DNA sequences in this sample. This chain links TRBV4-1 with TRBJ1-5, with a tentative D call TRBD1 (6 bases). From germline, CDR1 is MGHRA and CDR2 YSYEKL. This CDR3 spans 15 amino acids. Between the trimmed V and J ends, which lost 0 bases and 3 bases, there was a span of 9 bases. The DNA of the CDR3 is TGCGCCAGCAGCCAAGAACCAGGGGTCAATCAGCCCCAGCATTTT. Amino acid sequence: CASSQEPGVNQPQHF.

About this clone: The junction differs from germline at one of its ends, possibly a read error. The gene calls are TRBV7-9 and TRBJ2-5; D call uncertain. The CDR3 length is 13 residues. Germline V gives CDR1 SEHNR, CDR2 FQNEAQ (reference sequence). The CDR3 nucleotides read TGTGCCAGTGATAGACTCTCCCAAGGGACCCAGTACTTC. Amino acids: CASDRLSQGTQYF.

The V gene is TRBV7-8, the J gene TRBJ2-7, with 9 positions matching TRBD1. Germline assignment: CDR1 SGHVS and CDR2 FQNEAQ. The CDR3 is 13 amino acids. V gave up 5 bases and J gave up 2 bases; unmatched junction bases: 1. The DNA of the CDR3 is TGTGCCAGCAGCCGGGACAGGGCCTACGAGCAGTACTTC. It yields the protein CASSRDRAYEQYF.

The chain links TRBV19 to TRBJ2-2; 8 nucleotides agree with TRBD2. Germline assignment: CDR1 LNHDA and CDR2 SQIVND (reference sequence). The CDR3 runs to 15 residues. The V gene end was trimmed by 9 bases and the J gene end by 2 bases; junction bases not matched to a gene: 8. CDR3 coding DNA: TGTGCCAGCCGCATCCGGGGGGGAAACACCGGGGAGCTGTTTTTT. As protein: CASRIRGGNTGELFF.

The rearrangement uses TRBV23-1 and TRBJ1-5, with D perhaps TRBD1 (5 bases). TRBV23-1 is an ORF; its function is uncertain. The CDR3 covers 15 residues. V was pared by 4 bases and J by 0 bases, with 10 bases between. The DNA for the CDR3 is TGCGCCAGCAGTCCGGGGGGGTATAGCAATCAGCCCCAGCATTTT. Protein product: CASSPGGYSNQPQHF.

This clone was counted between two and nine times. This chain connects TRBV29-1 to TRBJ1-1; perhaps TRBD1 as D (5 bases). The CDR3 sequence is 13 residues long. V lost 4 bases and J lost 10, with 19 bases in between. The germline V gene encodes CDR1 SQVTM and CDR2 ANQGSEA. In DNA, the CDR3 is TGCAGCGTTGCTACAGGCTGGTCGGGAATAGCTTTCTTT. The encoded protein is CSVATGWSGIAFF.

The CDR3 coding sequence is TGTGCCAGCAGCGGCAATAGGGGATACGAGCAGTACTTC. Translated, it gives CASSGNRGYEQYF. The chain uses TRBV9 and TRBJ2-7; maybe TRBD1 (5 bases). The CDR3 loop spans 13 amino acids. V was shortened by 3 bases and J by 4 bases, with 11 bases between the two germline ends. Germline V gene sequence: CDR1 SGDLS, CDR2 YYNGEE.

V usage is TRBV5-6 and J usage is TRBJ2-4; D remains ambiguous. The germline V gene has CDR1 SGHDT and CDR2 YYEEEE. Trimming took 3 bases from V and 10 from J, leaving 8 bases between them. The CDR3 loop spans 11 amino acids. CDR3 coding DNA: TGTGCCAGCAGCTACCAGGAGATTCAGTACTTC. Protein sequence: CASSYQEIQYF.

The chain carries TRBV29-1 and TRBJ1-4; maybe TRBD1 (6 bases). This CDR3 is built from 12 residues. Trimming stripped 7 bases from V and 5 bases from J, with 11 bases between. CDR1 is SQVTM and CDR2 is ANQGSEA in the germline V gene. The CDR3 region is CSAGRGNEKLFF. The CDR3 DNA reads as TGCAGCGCCGGCAGGGGAAATGAAAAACTGTTTTTT.

Notes on this clone: The sample carries other DNA sequences with the same CDR3. The chain joins TRBV7-9 to TRBJ1-1, with D tentatively TRBD1 (6 bases). The germline V and J ends were trimmed by 4 bases and 4 bases, with 16 bases remaining between them. CDR3 size: 15 residues. The germline V gene encodes CDR1 SEHNR and CDR2 FQNEAQ (reference sequence). CDR3 region: CASSSPQGLLTEAFF. The CDR3, as DNA: TGTGCCAGCAGCTCCCCACAGGGTTTGCTCACTGAAGCTTTCTTT.

This chain connects TRBV11-2 to TRBJ1-2; D might be TRBD1 (6 bases). Germline CDR1 and CDR2: SGHAT and FQNNGV. The CDR3 covers 15 residues. V was pared by 6 bases and J by 4 bases, with 18 bases between. CDR3 sequence reads: CASRGLGGFGYGYTF. CDR3 nucleotides: TGTGCCAGCAGAGGATTAGGGGGGTTTGGCTATGGCTACACCTTC.

The CDR3 reads CASKPLQGGEYYGYTF. The CDR3, as DNA: TGTGCCAGCAAACCCCTACAGGGGGGAGAATACTATGGCTACACCTTC. The chain employs TRBV6-6 and TRBJ1-2; TRBD1 aligns across 8 bases. The trim removed 7 bases at V and 3 bases at J, leaving 13 bases unmatched. Germline V gene data show CDR1 as MNHNY and CDR2 as SVGAGI (reference sequence). The CDR3 is made up of 16 amino acids.

This chain links TRBV6-5 with TRBJ2-6; TRBD2 is a possible D gene (6 bases). V lost 3 bases and J lost 2, with 11 bases in between. The CDR3 has 16 amino acids. Germline loops: CDR1 MNHEY, CDR2 SVGAGI. CDR3 sequence: CASSYAGITGANVLTF. The CDR3 region has the DNA TGTGCCAGCAGTTATGCGGGGATCACTGGGGCCAACGTCCTGACTTTC.

The chain uses TRBV29-1 and TRBJ2-5, with 9 bases that match TRBD1. Germline V lookup: CDR1 SQVTM, CDR2 ANQGSEA. With V trimmed by 3 bases and J by 4 bases, 0 bases remained unmatched. The CDR3 has 12 residues. This chain's CDR3 is CSVETGGETQYF. As DNA, the CDR3 is TGCAGCGTTGAGACAGGGGGAGAGACCCAGTACTTC.